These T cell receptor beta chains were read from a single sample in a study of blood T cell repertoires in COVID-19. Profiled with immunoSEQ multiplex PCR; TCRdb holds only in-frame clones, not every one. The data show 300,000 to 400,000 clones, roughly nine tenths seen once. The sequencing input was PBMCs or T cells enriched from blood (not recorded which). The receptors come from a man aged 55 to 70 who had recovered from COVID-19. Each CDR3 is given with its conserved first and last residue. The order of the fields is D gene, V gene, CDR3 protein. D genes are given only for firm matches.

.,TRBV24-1,CATSDTGVQGHYGYTF
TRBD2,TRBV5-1,CASSLGETSGGNEQFF
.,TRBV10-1,CASKGEREQFF
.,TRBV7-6,CASSLGPSTGEQYF
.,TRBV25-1,CASRLPGQNSPLHF
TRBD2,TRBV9,CASSETSGSGTQYF
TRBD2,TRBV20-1,CSASRTSGNYNEQFF
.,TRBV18,CASRRGILTDTQYF
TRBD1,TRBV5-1,CASSPFTPGQVNEKLFF
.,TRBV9,CASSVVSGGPTQYF
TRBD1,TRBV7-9,CASSQGQGGETQYF
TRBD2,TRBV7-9,CASSPTSDEQFF
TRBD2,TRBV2,CASMERELAKNIQYF
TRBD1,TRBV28,CASSLYRGPYEQYF